A single sample gave rise to the 5 T cell receptor beta chains below, sequenced in a study. One entry per CDR3 protein results from TCRdb running MiXCR on the 5' RACE reads. The sample holds roughly 40,000 distinct CDR3 sequences, just under 30% seen once. Input material: memory CD4+ T cells sorted from a lymph node. Stated subset: memory CD4+ T cells, CD4+CD45RO+CD25-. These receptors all come from a female donor with breast cancer.

This chain joins TRBV5-1 and TRBJ1-4; 12 bases line up with TRBD1. The V gene end was trimmed by 4 bases and the J gene end by 8 bases; junction bases not matched to a gene: 6. The V gene's germline CDR1 is SGHRS and CDR2 YFSETQ. This CDR3 region has 15 residues. The CDR3 sequence is CASSPAGTGGEKLFF. DNA for the CDR3: TGCGCCAGCAGCCCGGCTGGGACAGGGGGCGAAAAACTGTTTTTT. Using reference TRBV5-1 and TRBJ1-4 for the parts outside the CDR3, the full variable domain is KAGVTQTPRYLIKTRGQQVTLSCSPISGHRSVSWYQQTPGQGLQFLFEYFSETQRNKGNFPGRFSGRQFSNSRSEMNVSTLELGDSALYLCASSPAGTGGEKLFFGSGTQLSVL.

This clonotype has more than one count but fewer than ten. The chain employs TRBV2 and TRBJ1-5, with a tentative D call TRBD1 (6 bases). Trimming shortened V by 6 bases and J by 7 bases, and 19 bases separated the two germline ends. Germline lookup yields CDR1 SNHLY and CDR2 FYNNEI. There are 15 residues in the CDR3. In DNA form, the CDR3 reads TGTGCCAGCAGGGAGACCACAGGGTATGAACAGCCCCAGCATTTT. Its translation is CASRETTGYEQPQHF.

The rearrangement links TRBV20-1 to TRBJ2-3, with 7 bases that match TRBD2. The J segment lost 6 bases and the V segment lost 3 bases, leaving 6 bases of the junction unmatched. The CDR3 extends over 13 amino acids. Looked up from germline, CDR1 is DFQATT and CDR2 is SNEGSKA (reference sequence). CDR3 DNA: TGCAGTGCTAGGGGCGGGAGTAAGGATACGCAGTATTTT. Translating gives CSARGGSKDTQYF.

A word on this clonotype: A single base separates this from a much larger clone, so it may be a read error. The chain couples TRBV20-1 to TRBJ2-5; possibly TRBD1 for D (6 bases). This CDR3 is 14 amino acids long. Looked up from germline, CDR1 is DFQATT and CDR2 is SNEGSKA (reference sequence). The DNA for the CDR3 is TGCAGTGCTAGAGCGGCAGGGGACGGGGAGACCCTGTACTTC. Translation gives CSARAAGDGETLYF.

The gene calls are TRBV2 and TRBJ2-5, with a possible D match to TRBD1 (6 bases). The germline V gene encodes CDR1 SNHLY and CDR2 FYNNEI. The V gene lost 6 bases and the J gene lost 1 base, with 12 bases spanning the gap. The CDR3 runs to 14 residues. The CDR3 here is CASRHRESQETQYF. As DNA, the CDR3 is TGTGCCAGCAGGCACAGGGAGAGCCAAGAGACCCAGTACTTC.